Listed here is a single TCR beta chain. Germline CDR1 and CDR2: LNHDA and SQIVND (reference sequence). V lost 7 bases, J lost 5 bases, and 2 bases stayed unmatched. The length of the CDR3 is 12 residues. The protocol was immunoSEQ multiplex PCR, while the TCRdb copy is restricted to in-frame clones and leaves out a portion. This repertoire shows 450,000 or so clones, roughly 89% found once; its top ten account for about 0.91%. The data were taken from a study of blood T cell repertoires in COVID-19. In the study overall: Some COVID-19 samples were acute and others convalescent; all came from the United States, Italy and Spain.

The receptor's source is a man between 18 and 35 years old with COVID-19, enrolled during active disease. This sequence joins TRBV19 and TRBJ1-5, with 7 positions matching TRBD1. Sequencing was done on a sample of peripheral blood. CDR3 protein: CASNTGDQPQHF. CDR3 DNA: TGTGCCAGTAATACAGGGGATCAGCCCCAGCATTTT.